The entry below gives a single T cell receptor beta chain sequence along with its context. The antigen remains undetermined. The sample is drawn from a study of molecular identifiers for immune sequencing clone quantification. Study background: RNA, taken in replicates from around 18,000 or 91,000 naive CD8 cells, was split five ways, with four sequenced. Study-wide findings and caveats: Over 99% of CMV-specific effector molecules, but under 1% of naive ones, were in clones above 20 copies. Because of identical TCR molecules sharing a barcode, sizes of highly expanded clones could be underestimated.

The CDR3 spans 15 residues. Germline loops: CDR1 SGHAT, CDR2 FQNNGV. V dropped 2 bases and J dropped 4 bases, with 14 bases sitting between them. Listed TCR primers and previously described methods were used for bulk TCR libraries. One entry per CDR3 protein results from TCRdb running MiXCR on the PCR reads. The sample shows about 65,000 distinct CDR3 sequences, around 17% of them seen only once. Material: naive CD8+ T cells from blood, with Jurkat cell RNA spiked in. Subset in this sample: FACS-sorted CD8+CD4-CCR7+CD45RA+ naive T cells. This receptor was identified in a human donor in good health. Some libraries in this study had Jurkat cell RNA spiked in. This rearrangement joins TRBV11-2 to TRBJ1-2, with D possibly being TRBD1 (6 bases). This CDR3 is CASSLSLRGLYGYTF. The CDR3 DNA reads TGTGCCAGCAGCTTATCGCTCAGGGGTCTCTATGGCTACACCTTC.